These T cell receptor beta chains were read from a single sample in a study of cytomegalovirus exposure and HLA in healthy donors. Sequenced by immunoSEQ multiplex PCR; TCRdb stores in-frame clones only, minus some. The profile covers around 32,000 clones, with around two fifths appearing a single time and just under 2% taken by the ten largest. The sequencing sample was made of PBMCs. The receptors shown here come from a woman between 50 and 59 years old in good health and CMV-seronegative. Each CDR3 is given without its conserved first and last residue. D genes are given only for firm matches. Not every row has a clone size; where given, it reads once, few, many or a size class.

cdr3_aa,d_call,clone_size,v_call,j_call
AWFTQGLGTYGYT,-,-,TRBV30,TRBJ1-2
AISDRTSGGAYNEQF,TRBD2,-,TRBV10-3,TRBJ2-1
ASSRDRLDQPQH,TRBD1,-,TRBV7-9,TRBJ1-5
ASSVRDSPYTGELF,TRBD1,-,TRBV9,TRBJ2-2
ASGLSGTEAF,-,-,TRBV28,TRBJ1-1
ASSPRTGDEETQY,TRBD1,-,TRBV7-9,TRBJ2-5
ASGTGVSYNEQF,TRBD1,few,TRBV12-5,TRBJ2-1
ASSFQRADSYEQY,-,-,TRBV5-4,TRBJ2-7
ASTPGQVSLGQY,TRBD1,-,TRBV2,TRBJ2-7
ASSLSGRGGTDTQY,TRBD2,once,TRBV4-1,TRBJ2-3
ASSPEAAGELF,-,-,TRBV18,TRBJ2-2
ASRQNDNSPLH,-,few,TRBV9,TRBJ1-6
ASSLPGEASQETQY,-,-,TRBV7-9,TRBJ2-5
ASSRTSEPYEQY,TRBD2,few,TRBV4-2,TRBJ2-7
AWSESEVAF,-,few,TRBV30,TRBJ1-1
ASSPQQIANTGELF,-,few,TRBV4-2,TRBJ2-2
ASTSNYRDGANVLT,-,-,TRBV28,TRBJ2-6
ACQFNIGGANEQF,TRBD2,-,TRBV2,TRBJ2-1
ASSLGGTRGPDTQY,TRBD2,-,TRBV13,TRBJ2-3
ASSIGLEGIQY,-,few,TRBV19,TRBJ2-4
ASSSDSGTYGYT,-,few,TRBV4-2,TRBJ1-2
ASSSPDRDNEKLF,TRBD1,-,TRBV7-9,TRBJ1-4
ASSHLPSVQSLSGANVLT,-,-,TRBV18,TRBJ2-6
ASSLAPGGYGYT,TRBD1,-,TRBV7-2,TRBJ1-2
ASGLDTGNYGYT,-,once,TRBV12-5,TRBJ1-2